Listed here are 28 T cell receptor beta chains from one sample, sequenced in a study of T cell changes during pregnancy in multiple sclerosis (dated by TCRdb to between 2018 and 2021). Library method: the immunoSEQ multiplex PCR assay. This is the immuneACCESS table as TCRdb keeps it, with only in-frame sequences that have V and J called. A part of the clones is gone; compared with another copy, unresolved V genes explain less than half, and the rest is unexplained. In this sample the table shows 60,000 to 85,000 clones, roughly nine tenths of which occur a single time. The ten largest clones capture 1.4% of the sample. The sequencing used peripheral blood, collected in the second trimester of pregnancy. These receptor sequences come from a female donor with multiple sclerosis, enrolled in a pregnancy study.

About this clone: The junction differs from germline at one of its ends, possibly a read error. This specimen includes other DNA sequences encoding the same CDR3. The genes are TRBV9 and TRBJ2-7; TRBD2 matches 7 bases. The V gene's germline CDR1 is SGDLS and CDR2 YYNGEE. The CDR3 is 18 amino acids. The DNA of the CDR3 is TGTGCCAGCAGTGTAGAAGGCAGCGGGGTCGTAGGGGCCCACGAGCAGTACTTC. Residues: CASSVEGSGVVGAHEQYF.

The chain employs TRBV19 and TRBJ1-1; 7 bases agree with TRBD1. The CDR3 spans 14 residues. V gave up 3 bases and J gave up 0 bases; unmatched junction bases: 1. Germline CDR1 and CDR2: LNHDA and SQIVND (reference sequence). CDR3 sequence (DNA): TGTGCCAGTAGTATCGGGACAGTGAACACTGAAGCTTTCTTT. Encoded protein: CASSIGTVNTEAFF.

The rearrangement links TRBV5-6 to TRBJ2-1; 7 bases are shared with TRBD1. The trim removed 2 bases at V and 4 bases at J, leaving 9 bases unmatched. The CDR3 runs to 16 residues. CDR1 is SGHDT, CDR2 YYEEEE, per germline. The CDR3 region has the DNA TGTGCCAGCAGCTTCTACGACAGGGCCTCTTACAATGAGCAGTTCTTC. Translated: CASSFYDRASYNEQFF.

The chain uses TRBV7-9 and TRBJ2-7, with 8 positions matching TRBD1. Losses at the gene ends were 5 bases for V and 3 bases for J; bases not matched to a gene: 15. The germline CDR1 and CDR2 sequences are SEHNR and FQNEAQ (reference sequence). This CDR3 is 17 amino acids long. CDR3 protein: CASSHPTTGAIDYEQYF. The CDR3 DNA sequence: TGTGCCAGCAGCCACCCCACGACAGGGGCCATCGACTACGAGCAGTACTTC.

In its sample, this clone was seen once. This chain uses TRBV2 with TRBJ2-3, with 9 bases that match TRBD2. Germline V gene lookup returns CDR1 SNHLY and CDR2 FYNNEI. V shed 10 bases, J shed 5 bases, and the junction held 13 bases outside the gene matches. The CDR3 is made up of 15 amino acids. The CDR3 DNA reads as TGTGCCACTCAAAATAGCGGGAGAAGGATAGATACGCAGTATTTT. It translates to CATQNSGRRIDTQYF.

The chain has TRBV30 and TRBJ1-2; weak D call: TRBD1 (6 bases). CDR1 is GTSNPN and CDR2 is SVGIG in the germline V gene (reference sequence). V was cut by 1 base and J by 4 bases, with 7 bases left in between. This CDR3 is built from 12 residues. CDR3 coding DNA: TGTGCCTGGAGTGAGGACAGCTATGGCTACACCTTC. Protein: CAWSEDSYGYTF.

The J gene is TRBJ2-7, the V gene TRBV19; maybe TRBD1 (6 bases). The CDR3 has 17 residues. Germline values: CDR1 LNHDA, CDR2 SQIVND (reference sequence). Between the trimmed V and J ends, which lost 1 base and 4 bases, there was a span of 20 bases. As DNA, the CDR3 is TGTGCCAGTAGTATAGTCCCCTTGACAGGAGCCTCTTACGAGCAGTACTTC. Its translation: CASSIVPLTGASYEQYF. Full variable domain (remainder filled in from reference TRBV19 and TRBJ2-7): DGGITQSPKYLFRKEGQNVTLSCEQNLNHDAMYWYRQDPGQGLRLIYYSQIVNDFQKGDIAEGYSVSREKKESFPLTVTSAQKNPTAFYLCASSIVPLTGASYEQYFGPGTRLTVT.

This chain joins TRBV27 and TRBJ2-1, with TRBD2 matching over 7 bases. CDR3 length equals 15 residues. Germline lookup yields CDR1 MNHEY and CDR2 SMNVEV (reference sequence). The V segment lost 2 bases and the J segment 0 bases; nucleotides outside the gene matches: 1. The CDR3 spells CASSLAGVSYNEQFF. In DNA, the CDR3 is TGTGCCAGCAGTTTAGCGGGGGTCTCCTACAATGAGCAGTTCTTC.

The V and J genes are TRBV30 and TRBJ1-1; D gene uncertain. This CDR3 spans 13 amino acids. V lost 0 bases to trimming and J lost 3 bases, with 8 bases between them. Germline-derived CDR1 and CDR2 are GTSNPN and SVGIG (reference sequence). CDR3 sequence (DNA): TGTGCCTGGAGTGTACATCCAGACACTGAAGCTTTCTTT. This codes for CAWSVHPDTEAFF.

CDR3 sequence reads: CASSQVVNRGSGNTIYF. CDR3 coding DNA: TGCGCCAGCAGCCAAGTAGTTAACAGGGGTTCTGGAAACACCATATATTTT. This rearrangement joins TRBV4-3 to TRBJ1-3, with 7 nucleotides matching TRBD1. The CDR3 consists of 17 residues. Germline values: CDR1 LGHNA, CDR2 YSLEER. Trimming took 1 base from V and 1 from J; bases not matched to a gene: 7.

CDR3 coding DNA: TGCGCCAGCAGCGAGCTGGACAGTTCCTACGAGCAGTACTTC. This sequence encodes CASSELDSSYEQYF. The chain employs TRBV5-1 and TRBJ2-7; the D gene is possibly TRBD1 (6 bases). CDR3 length equals 14 residues. CDR1 SGHRS and CDR2 YFSETQ come from the germline V gene. V was trimmed by 4 bases and J by 1 base, leaving 12 bases between them.

The chain couples TRBV5-1 to TRBJ2-2, with D tentatively TRBD1 (6 bases). Trimming left V 1 base short and J 2 bases short, with 12 bases between. This CDR3 contains 16 residues. Germline values: CDR1 SGHRS, CDR2 YFSETQ. The CDR3 DNA sequence: TGCGCCAGCAGCTTGAGGACAGCCTACAACACCGGGGAGCTGTTTTTT. Protein product: CASSLRTAYNTGELFF. Complete variable domain (other parts from reference TRBV5-1 and TRBJ2-2): KAGVTQTPRYLIKTRGQQVTLSCSPISGHRSVSWYQQTPGQGLQFLFEYFSETQRNKGNFPGRFSGRQFSNSRSEMNVSTLELGDSALYLCASSLRTAYNTGELFFGEGSRLTVL.

The J gene is TRBJ1-1, the V gene TRBV6-5; 10 positions agree with TRBD1. Germline CDR1 reads MNHEY; CDR2 reads SVGAGI. This CDR3 is 15 amino acids long. J lost 4 bases, V lost 9 bases, and 11 bases had no gene match. The CDR3: CASFRRQGATTEAFF. The CDR3 DNA reads TGTGCCAGTTTTCGAAGACAGGGGGCTACCACTGAAGCTTTCTTT.

The chain employs TRBV7-8 and TRBJ2-3; 13 bases align to TRBD2. The CDR3 runs 17 residues. The germline gives CDR1 SGHVS, CDR2 FQNEAQ. The V gene end was trimmed by 4 bases and the J gene end by 2 bases; junction bases not matched to a gene: 6. The CDR3 nucleotides read TGTGCCAGCAGCTCCTGGACTAGCGGGAGAAACACAGATACGCAGTATTTT. Its protein is CASSSWTSGRNTDTQYF.

V and J are TRBV28 and TRBJ1-2, with 9 bases fitting TRBD1. The CDR3 has 16 amino acids. The junction had 12 bases not matched to a gene; V was cut back by 6 bases and J by 4 bases. Per the germline V gene, CDR1 is MDHEN and CDR2 is SYDVKM. CDR3 region: CASRIPTGGKGYGYTF. In DNA, the CDR3 is TGTGCCAGCAGAATTCCAACAGGGGGCAAGGGCTATGGCTACACCTTC.

The chain is built from TRBV18 and TRBJ1-2, with 10 bases identical to TRBD1. This CDR3 has 15 amino acids. Trimming removed 3 bases from V and 3 bases from J; junction bases left unmatched: 4. Germline-derived CDR1 and CDR2 are KGHSH and LQKENI. The CDR3, as DNA: TGTGCCAGCTCACCTCGACAGGGGGCGGACTATGGCTACACCTTC. This codes for CASSPRQGADYGYTF.

This chain joins TRBV19 and TRBJ2-1; 7 positions agree with TRBD1. The CDR3 contains 14 residues. Per germline, CDR1 LNHDA and CDR2 SQIVND (reference sequence). Trimming at V came to 3 bases and at J to 8 bases, leaving 7 bases not matched to a gene. The CDR3 region is CASSMVRQGYEQFF. The CDR3 DNA reads TGTGCCAGTAGTATGGTGAGACAGGGCTATGAGCAGTTCTTC. The full variable domain, completed using reference TRBV19 and TRBJ2-1, is DGGITQSPKYLFRKEGQNVTLSCEQNLNHDAMYWYRQDPGQGLRLIYYSQIVNDFQKGDIAEGYSVSREKKESFPLTVTSAQKNPTAFYLCASSMVRQGYEQFFGPGTRLTVL.

The chain uses TRBV5-6 and TRBJ2-6, with 7 bases fitting TRBD1. The CDR3 has 17 residues. The germline V gene has CDR1 SGHDT and CDR2 YYEEEE. Germline trimming cut 4 bases from V and 0 bases from J; bases unmatched to any gene: 7. CDR3 in amino acids: CASSVTGDSSGANVLTF. In DNA form, the CDR3 reads TGTGCCAGCAGCGTAACAGGGGATAGCTCTGGGGCCAACGTCCTGACTTTC.

The V and J genes are TRBV10-1 and TRBJ1-2; D may be TRBD1 (5 bases). Germline values: CDR1 WNHNN, CDR2 SYGVQD (reference sequence). V gave up 3 bases and J gave up 1 base, with 9 bases separating them. The CDR3 has 14 residues. The CDR3 bases are TGCGCCAGCAGTGACGGCAGGGATAACTATGGCTACACCTTC. Translation: CASSDGRDNYGYTF.

The gene calls are TRBV7-7 and TRBJ2-5, with D possibly matching TRBD2 (7 bases). Germline V CDR1 and CDR2: SSHAT, FNYEAQ (reference sequence). The ends were cut back, 3 bases at V and 5 bases at J, with 13 bases in the middle. The length of the CDR3 is 14 residues. CDR3 in amino acids: CASSLAGRGETQYF. Written as DNA, the CDR3 is TGTGCCAGCAGCTTGGCAGGGAGGGGGGAGACCCAGTACTTC.

V is TRBV7-2 and J is TRBJ2-5, with 8 bases aligning to TRBD2. Germline CDR1 SGHTA, CDR2 FQGNSA. V gave up 6 bases and J gave up 3 bases; unmatched junction bases: 9. The CDR3 runs 15 residues. The CDR3 nucleotides are TGTGCCAGCAGACATAGCGGGGCCCTTAAAGAGACCCAGTACTTC. It yields the protein CASRHSGALKETQYF.

The gene calls are TRBV7-3 and TRBJ2-2; tentative D call: TRBD2 (7 bases). The length of the CDR3 is 15 residues. Trimming left V 5 bases short and J 4 bases short, with 14 bases between. Per the germline V gene, CDR1 is SGHTA and CDR2 is FQGTGA. Written as DNA, the CDR3 is TGTGCCAGCAGCAGGGGGGGGGCCCGCACCGGGGAGCTGTTTTTT. Translated, it gives CASSRGGARTGELFF. Supplemented by reference TRBV7-3 and TRBJ2-2, the full variable domain reads GAGVSQTPSNKVTEKGKYVELRCDPISGHTALYWYRQSLGQGPEFLIYFQGTGAADDSGLPNDRFFAVRPEGSVSTLKIQRTERGDSAVYLCASSRGGARTGELFFGEGSRLTVL.

This clone has just a few counts. The V call is TRBV19, the J call TRBJ1-1; 7 bases line up with TRBD1. Germline assignment: CDR1 LNHDA and CDR2 SQIVND (reference sequence). The CDR3 is 12 residues long. Trimming cost V 8 bases and J 7 bases; bases outside gene matches: 7. The CDR3 DNA is TGTGCCAGTCATAGGAACAGGGGTGAAGCTTTCTTT. This gives the protein CASHRNRGEAFF.

The CDR3 DNA reads as TGTGCCTGGAGTGTCGGGGGACAGGCTTTCTTT. Protein: CAWSVGGQAFF. V usage is TRBV30 and J usage is TRBJ1-1; 7 bases are a match to TRBD1. Trimming removed 0 bases from V and 11 bases from J; junction bases left unmatched: 3. This CDR3 contains 11 residues. The germline V gene has CDR1 GTSNPN and CDR2 SVGIG (reference sequence).

The chain links TRBV4-3 to TRBJ1-1; 7 bases match TRBD1. V gave up 0 bases and J gave up 6 bases; unmatched junction bases: 7. There are 15 residues in the CDR3. Germline V CDR1 and CDR2: LGHNA, YSLEER. The CDR3 protein is CASSQDRTGWSEAFF. The CDR3 DNA sequence: TGCGCCAGCAGCCAAGATAGGACAGGCTGGTCTGAAGCTTTCTTT.

This chain uses TRBV5-1 with TRBJ2-1; 7 bases fit TRBD1. CDR1 SGHRS and CDR2 YFSETQ come from the germline V gene. V lost 0 bases and J lost 6; bases outside the gene matches: 6. This CDR3 is built from 15 residues. CDR3 nucleotide sequence: TGCGCCAGCAGCTTGGGTGACAGGGTCGTCAATGAGCAGTTCTTC. It codes for CASSLGDRVVNEQFF. Variable domain in full (rest from reference TRBV5-1 and TRBJ2-1): KAGVTQTPRYLIKTRGQQVTLSCSPISGHRSVSWYQQTPGQGLQFLFEYFSETQRNKGNFPGRFSGRQFSNSRSEMNVSTLELGDSALYLCASSLGDRVVNEQFFGPGTRLTVL.

V is TRBV6-6 and J is TRBJ1-6; D might be TRBD1 (6 bases). Trimming took off 8 bases at V and 6 bases at J, with 14 bases between the two ends. This CDR3 has 14 amino acids. Per the germline V gene, CDR1 is MNHNY and CDR2 is SVGAGI (reference sequence). CDR3 residues: CASANKGGNSPLHF. As DNA, the CDR3 is TGTGCCAGCGCAAACAAAGGGGGTAATTCACCCCTCCACTTT.

The chain couples TRBV27 to TRBJ1-5, with 7 bases matching TRBD1. Per germline, CDR1 MNHEY and CDR2 SMNVEV (reference sequence). J gave up 7 bases and V 3 bases, and 3 bases lay outside the gene matches. CDR3 length equals 13 residues. CDR3 coding DNA: TGTGCCAGCAGTTTCCGGACAGGACAGCCCCAGCATTTT. This translates into CASSFRTGQPQHF.